A single sample is the source of the 14 T cell receptor beta chains below, sequenced in a study of T cells in Graves' hyperthyroidism and ophthalmopathy. TCR beta CDR3 regions were amplified from RNA. The HTBI primer set served for first-round RT-PCR of the TCR CDR3. A single record per CDR3 protein comes from TCRdb applying MiXCR to the multiplex PCR reads. The sample yields about 600,000 distinct CDR3 sequences, roughly a sixth seen once. Sample: blood. All receptors come from a woman in her thirties or forties with Graves' ophthalmopathy.

In this sample, this clonotype turned up many times. V gene TRBV7-9 combines with J gene TRBJ2-7; 10 nucleotides line up with TRBD2. The V gene end was trimmed by 10 bases and the J gene end by 2 bases; junction bases not matched to a gene: 14. The length of the CDR3 is 16 residues. Germline CDR1 SEHNR, CDR2 FQNEAQ (reference sequence). This CDR3 is CATGVAGGMGPYEQYF. The CDR3 DNA follows: TGTGCCACCGGGGTAGCGGGAGGAATGGGCCCCTACGAGCAGTACTTC.

This clonotype has at least ten counts. V usage is TRBV7-6 and J usage is TRBJ2-1, with 8 bases matching TRBD2. V trimming: 1 base; J trimming: 8 bases; junction bases outside the gene matches: 7. The germline V gene encodes CDR1 SGHVS and CDR2 FNYEAQ. The CDR3 has 15 amino acids. The CDR3 protein is CASSLVGTSGYEQFF. The DNA of the CDR3 is TGTGCCAGCAGCTTAGTTGGGACTAGTGGGTATGAGCAGTTCTTC. Supplemented by reference TRBV7-6 and TRBJ2-1, the full variable domain reads GAGVSQSPRYKVTKRGQDVALRCDPISGHVSLYWYRQALGQGPEFLTYFNYEAQQDKSGLPNDRFSAERPEGSISTLTIQRTEQRDSAMYRCASSLVGTSGYEQFFGPGTRLTVL.

The rearrangement links TRBV20-1 to TRBJ1-5; weak D call: TRBD1 (5 bases). CDR1 is DFQATT and CDR2 is SNEGSKA in the germline V gene (reference sequence). Trimming pared 3 bases from V and 0 bases from J, leaving 12 bases between. The CDR3 spans 15 residues. CDR3 in amino acids: CSARLTDYSNQPQHF. The CDR3 DNA sequence: TGCAGTGCTAGGTTGACAGACTATAGCAATCAGCCCCAGCATTTT.

The chain has TRBV28 and TRBJ1-1; 10 nucleotides match TRBD1. This CDR3 has 16 residues. CDR1 and CDR2 (germline): MDHEN, SYDVKM. Trimming removed 6 bases from V and 4 bases from J; junction bases left unmatched: 11. DNA for the CDR3: TGTGCCAGCAGCTCGGGACAGGGGCCGCGCATCACTGAAGCTTTCTTT. Protein product: CASSSGQGPRITEAFF.

This clonotype has only a few counts. The rearrangement joins TRBV15 to TRBJ2-5; 9 bases fit TRBD1. CDR3 size: 16 residues. V lost 0 bases to trimming and J lost 4 bases; unmatched junction nucleotides: 6. Germline loops: CDR1 LNHNV, CDR2 YYDKDF (reference sequence). Here the CDR3 DNA reads TGTGCCACCAGCAGAGATGGGGACAGGGTAGGAGAGACCCAGTACTTC. Translation gives CATSRDGDRVGETQYF.

Notes on this clonotype: The junction and the germline gene differ at one end; a read error may be behind it. The rearrangement joins TRBV18 to TRBJ2-1, with D maybe TRBD1 (5 bases). CDR3 length: 13 amino acids. Germline loops: CDR1 KGHSH, CDR2 LQKENI. CDR3: CASSLGLGNKQFF. The CDR3 nucleotides read TGTGCCAGCTCACTGGGGCTTGGCAATAAGCAGTTCTTC.

This chain connects TRBV5-6 to TRBJ2-7; the D call may be TRBD1 or TRBD2 (7 bases each). V lost 1 base and J 6 bases, leaving 20 bases between the germline ends. The CDR3 extends over 16 amino acids. CDR1 SGHDT and CDR2 YYEEEE come from the germline V gene. CDR3 region: CASSLLGRDSPSEQYF. CDR3 in DNA: TGTGCCAGCAGCTTGTTGGGGAGGGACAGTCCCTCCGAGCAGTACTTC.

Only a few counts were recorded for this clonotype. The chain recombines TRBV5-6 with TRBJ1-4; a weak D match, TRBD1 (5 bases). V gave up 4 bases and J gave up 8 bases, with 18 bases separating them. In germline, CDR1 is SGHDT, CDR2 YYEEEE. The CDR3 is 15 residues long. The CDR3, as DNA: TGTGCCAGCAGCCCCACCGGGGGTGTCGAAGAAAAACTGTTTTTT. Its protein product is CASSPTGGVEEKLFF.

The table lists this clonotype with many counts. The V gene is TRBV7-8, the J gene TRBJ2-7, with unresolved D. Germline V gene data show CDR1 as SGHVS and CDR2 as FQNEAQ. Trimming stripped 1 base from V and 6 bases from J, with 16 bases between. This CDR3 is built from 15 residues. The CDR3 region has the DNA TGTGCCAGCAGCTTAGGAAACGCGAAGGTGCTCGAGCAGTACTTC. Protein product: CASSLGNAKVLEQYF.

In its sample, this clonotype was seen many times. This chain connects TRBV2 to TRBJ1-1, with D unclear. The CDR3 spans 12 residues. Looked up from germline, CDR1 is SNHLY and CDR2 is FYNNEI. Trimming shortened V by 4 bases and J by 0 bases, and 3 bases separated the two germline ends. The DNA for the CDR3 is TGTGCCAGCAGTGTTATGAACACTGAAGCTTTCTTT. It translates to CASSVMNTEAFF.

As concerns this clonotype: A much bigger clone sits one base away, suggesting this may be a read error. V and J are TRBV28 and TRBJ2-1, with 7 bases that match TRBD1. The CDR3 runs to 15 residues. CDR1 and CDR2 from the germline V gene are MDHEN and SYDVKM. The CDR3 nucleotides read TGTGCCAACAGTTCTACAGGGGTGTTTAGCAATGAGCAGTTCTTC. Translating it yields CANSSTGVFSNEQFF.

The rearrangement joins TRBV7-9 to TRBJ1-6, with D possibly being TRBD1 (5 bases). The CDR3 is 16 amino acids. Germline V gives CDR1 SEHNR, CDR2 FQNEAQ (reference sequence). The V end lost 5 bases, the J end lost 5 bases, and 16 bases lay between the germline ends. DNA for the CDR3: TGTGCCAGCAGCCTATGGGGCCCCAGCGATAATTCACCCCTCCACTTT. It is translated as CASSLWGPSDNSPLHF.

This clonotype was picked up many times. The chain employs TRBV20-1 and TRBJ2-1, with a tentative D call TRBD2 (7 bases). The CDR3 contains 16 residues. The V end was cut by 6 bases, the J end by 0 bases, with 18 bases between. CDR1 is DFQATT, CDR2 SNEGSKA, per germline (reference sequence). As DNA, the CDR3 is TGCAGTGCCCGAAACGCGGGGGCGAGCTCCTACAATGAGCAGTTCTTC. Its protein is CSARNAGASSYNEQFF.

Ten or more counts support this clonotype. The chain is built from TRBV12-3 or TRBV12-4 and TRBJ1-5; 7 bases are shared with TRBD1. The CDR3 contains 14 residues. V was clipped by 9 bases and J by 4 bases; unmatched bases: 9. The CDR3 sequence: CASREGALNQPQHF. The CDR3 region has the DNA TGTGCCAGTAGAGAGGGGGCCTTAAATCAGCCCCAGCATTTT.